The clone carrying this TCR beta chain was detected ten times or more. Antigen specificity is unknown. Using its own MiXCR run on the reads, TCRdb lists one record per CDR3 protein. The sample holds some 15,000 distinct CDR3 sequences, 28% seen once. Trimming left V 6 bases short and J 0 bases short, with 21 bases between. Germline-derived CDR1 and CDR2 are SEHNR and FQNEAQ (reference sequence). CDR3 length equals 18 residues. The data were taken from a study of liver allograft versus peripheral blood T cells. Study overall: Graft-liver T cell receptor repertoires were compared against recipient peripheral blood repertoires. Study-level points and caveats: It was reported that the T cell receptor repertoires found inside liver allografts differed from those that were detected in peripheral blood.

The V call is TRBV7-9, the J call TRBJ1-5, with D maybe TRBD1 (6 bases). This sequence originates from a human patient who had a liver transplant. Some T cells here may be from the graft donor. The CDR3 spells CASSVGGAGTHSNQPQHF. CDR3 sequence (DNA): TGTGCCAGCAGTGTAGGGGGGGCAGGGACCCATAGCAATCAGCCCCAGCATTTT.